This T cell receptor (beta chain) was sequenced in a study of blood T cell repertoires in COVID-19. The wider study: Sources were T cells, B-cell-depleted T cells, or PBMCs; the material itself was cDNA or gDNA.

CDR1 and CDR2 from the germline V gene are SNHLY and FYNNEI. Trimming removed 7 bases at V and 8 bases at J, with 15 bases between. The CDR3 is 13 amino acids. Here immunoSEQ multiplex PCR was the method, and the copy in TCRdb shows in-frame clones only, minus some. Of tens of thousands of clones detected, around 87% appear once; the ten largest clones hold approximately 4.3%. This chain uses TRBV2 with TRBJ1-3, with D maybe TRBD1 (5 bases). Sequenced material: peripheral blood. This TCR came from a woman older than 75 with active or convalescent COVID-19. The CDR3 DNA sequence: TGTGCCAGCATTCTAAACCCGGGGGACACCATATATTTT. Translation gives CASILNPGDTIYF. Based on the CDR3 plus reference TRBV2 and TRBJ1-3, the full variable domain is EPEVTQTPSHQVTQMGQEVILRCVPISNHLYFYWYRQILGQKVEFLVSFYNNEISEKSEIFDDQFSVERPDGSNFTLKIRSTKLEDSAMYFCASILNPGDTIYFGEGSWLTVV.